This TCR beta chain was sequenced during a study of Ad26.COV2.S vaccination and SARS-CoV-2 variants. Profiled with immunoSEQ multiplex PCR; TCRdb holds only in-frame clones, not every one. This table holds around 270,000 clones, roughly 85% found once. Specified treatment: some 20 received Ad26.COV2.S at low or high dose, single or two shots; 5 received placebo; per-sample allocation not given. Each sample was drawn 63 days after the first injection (of vaccine or placebo). An Ad26 vector that expressed Wuhan-strain SARS-CoV-2 spike constituted the vaccine. Sequences were derived from peripheral blood, sampled in a trial of Ad26.COV2.S vaccine versus placebo. This clonotype was obtained from a person between 18 and 65 years old who received the Ad26.COV2.S COVID-19 vaccine or a placebo.

CDR3 residues: CASSSAMKSGTPNEQFF. The CDR3 DNA follows: TGTGCCAGCAGCTCCGCGATGAAGTCAGGAACCCCTAATGAGCAGTTCTTC. This chain uses TRBV7-9 with TRBJ2-1; no firm D call. Germline V CDR1 and CDR2: SEHNR, FQNEAQ (reference sequence). Trimming stripped 4 bases from V and 7 bases from J, with 23 bases between. This CDR3 spans 17 amino acids. Supplemented by reference TRBV7-9 and TRBJ2-1, the full variable domain reads DTGVSQNPRHKITKRGQNVTFRCDPISEHNRLYWYRQTLGQGPEFLTYFQNEAQLEKSRLLSDRFSAERPKGSFSTLEIQRTEQGDSAMYLCASSSAMKSGTPNEQFFGPGTRLTVL.